This T cell receptor beta chain was recovered during a study of T-cell reconstitution after alpha-beta-depleted transplantation in children. Findings of the study overall: By one year post-transplant, T-cell counts and diversity largely arose from T cells that were newly produced.

The CDR3 runs 14 residues. Trimming took off 9 bases at V and 0 bases at J, with 11 bases between the two ends. Unique molecular identifiers were used to barcode this TCRbeta library. TCRdb analysed the PCR reads with MiXCR anew, one entry per CDR3 protein. Here the sample spans 280,000 or so distinct CDR3 sequences, roughly 12% being singletons. This clonotype has at least ten counts. Its antigen remains unidentified. The clonotype was recovered from a male patient between 2 and 10 years old who had a stem cell transplant for chronic granulomatous disease, so the T cells may come from the graft donor. Here the sequenced sample was peripheral blood, taken 180 days after TCRalphabeta/CD19-depleted stem cell transplant. This rearrangement joins TRBV12-3 or TRBV12-4 to TRBJ2-2, with D tentatively TRBD1 or TRBD2 (6 bases each). The CDR3 DNA reads as TGTGCCAGAGGGGGACTCGCGAACACCGGGGAGCTGTTTTTT. It encodes CARGGLANTGELFF.